This T cell receptor beta chain derives from a study of early T cells in non-severe SARS-CoV-2 infection. Study-wide background: The sequenced material was bulk RNA from unsorted whole blood, and its chains were unpaired.

Individual cDNA molecules received unique molecular identifiers. TCRdb independently ran MiXCR on the 5' RACE reads; one entry per CDR3 protein. The sample has some 57,000 distinct CDR3 sequences; 12% are singletons. With regard to this clonotype: Antigen specificity is unknown.

Germline V gene data show CDR1 as MNHEY and CDR2 as SVGEGT. This CDR3 has 16 amino acids. Trimming cost V 6 bases and J 6 bases; bases outside gene matches: 12. General study findings and limits: A preference for anti-spike CD8 responses marked VDJdb matching, which missed private and CD4 specificities.

The sample consisted of whole blood. The rearrangement joins TRBV6-2 or TRBV6-3 to TRBJ2-3; 10 bases align to TRBD2. The TCR sequence derives from an adult who was a healthcare worker with PCR-confirmed SARS-CoV-2 infection or an uninfected control (not recorded which). The CDR3 DNA follows: TGTGCCAGCAGGCCTCTCAGCGGGAGGGCCGCGGATACGCAGTATTTT. Encoded protein: CASRPLSGRAADTQYF.